This T cell receptor (beta chain) was identified during a study of blood T cells in healthy people across ages. Combining a sample-barcoded 5' primer with a J-beta primer mix, a second PCR ran for roughly 6 to 12 cycles. One entry per CDR3 protein, called by TCRdb with MiXCR from the 5' RACE reads. The sample holds more than 500,000 distinct CDR3 sequences, roughly a quarter seen once. Trimming took 5 bases from V and 4 from J, leaving 17 bases between them. The V gene's germline CDR1 is PRHDT and CDR2 FYEKMQ (reference sequence). There are 15 residues in the CDR3. Isolating PBMCs gave at least 7 million of these cells per sample. This sample was shared with a second study, whose subject was T cells of mothers and their children.

The chain is built from TRBV13 and TRBJ1-1, with D possibly matching TRBD1 (5 bases). The TCR originated in a boy aged 2 to 10 in good health. The source material was blood. The CDR3 coding sequence is TGTGCCAGCAGCCACGACAGCGCCCGGACCACTGAAGCTTTCTTT. It is translated as CASSHDSARTTEAFF.